The rows below give T cell receptor beta chains drawn from one sample of a study of T cells in Graves' hyperthyroidism and ophthalmopathy. Each CDR3 protein is one row after TCRdb ran MiXCR on the multiplex PCR reads. Of over 500,000 distinct CDR3 sequences listed, approximately 16% are singletons. Sequenced material: blood. The source is a woman between 25 and 40 years old with Graves' ophthalmopathy. Both conserved end residues are part of each CDR3. Each record gives: J gene, D gene, clone size, V gene, CDR3 protein, CDR3 DNA. The D gene is left open where the match is weak. The size of a clone is reported for some rows only, either as once, few or many, or as a class for expanded clones.

j_call: TRBJ2-1; d_call: .; clone_size: many; v_call: TRBV3-1; cdr3_aa: CASSQDTRGVNEQFF; cdr3_nt: TGTGCCAGCAGCCAAGACACCCGGGGAGTTAATGAGCAGTTCTTC
j_call: TRBJ2-2; d_call: TRBD2; clone_size: many; v_call: TRBV11-3; cdr3_aa: CASSPRLAGTGELFF; cdr3_nt: TGTGCCAGCAGCCCCCGACTAGCGGGCACCGGGGAGCTGTTTTTT
j_call: TRBJ1-5; d_call: .; clone_size: .; v_call: TRBV6-1; cdr3_aa: CASSPLGSWAQPQHF; cdr3_nt: TGTGCCAGCAGTCCCCTAGGGAGCTGGGCCCAGCCCCAGCATTTT
j_call: TRBJ2-7; d_call: .; clone_size: few; v_call: TRBV6-2/TRBV6-3; cdr3_aa: CASSPVRLSSYEQYF; cdr3_nt: TGTGCCAGCAGTCCTGTCCGGTTGAGCTCCTACGAGCAGTACTTC
j_call: TRBJ2-7; d_call: .; clone_size: many; v_call: TRBV7-9; cdr3_aa: CASSLAGGGGGYSYEQYF; cdr3_nt: TGTGCCAGCAGCTTAGCGGGTGGTGGAGGAGGATACTCCTACGAGCAGTACTTC
j_call: TRBJ1-1; d_call: .; clone_size: many; v_call: TRBV12-5; cdr3_aa: CASLDGLNTEAFF; cdr3_nt: TGTGCTAGTCTCGACGGATTGAACACTGAAGCTTTCTTT
j_call: TRBJ1-4; d_call: .; clone_size: .; v_call: TRBV10-3; cdr3_aa: CAISESTREATNEKLFF; cdr3_nt: TGTGCCATCAGTGAGTCGACTCGGGAGGCAACTAATGAAAAACTGTTTTTT
j_call: TRBJ2-1; d_call: TRBD1; clone_size: .; v_call: TRBV4-3; cdr3_aa: CASSEAGQGPNEQFF; cdr3_nt: TGCGCCAGCAGCGAGGCGGGACAGGGACCCAATGAGCAGTTCTTC
j_call: TRBJ2-3; d_call: TRBD2; clone_size: many; v_call: TRBV20-1; cdr3_aa: CSAVRREDGHTQYF; cdr3_nt: TGCAGTGCGGTCCGGCGGGAGGATGGGCATACGCAGTATTTT
j_call: TRBJ1-5; d_call: .; clone_size: few; v_call: TRBV6-1; cdr3_aa: CASSERRLWPQHF; cdr3_nt: TGTGCCAGCAGTGAACGGAGGTTATGGCCCCAGCATTTT
j_call: TRBJ2-7; d_call: .; clone_size: .; v_call: TRBV6-1; cdr3_aa: CARNQRGRRGNYEQYF; cdr3_nt: TGTGCCCGGAATCAAAGGGGTCGGAGGGGCAACTACGAGCAGTACTTC
j_call: TRBJ1-1; d_call: .; clone_size: many; v_call: TRBV5-1; cdr3_aa: CASSLEEGGNTEAFF; cdr3_nt: TGCGCCAGCAGCCTGGAGGAGGGCGGGAACACTGAAGCTTTCTTT
j_call: TRBJ2-7; d_call: .; clone_size: .; v_call: TRBV7-2; cdr3_aa: CASSQTGTAAYEQYF; cdr3_nt: TGTGCCAGCAGCCAAACCGGGACGGCAGCCTACGAGCAGTACTTC
j_call: TRBJ2-5; d_call: .; clone_size: many; v_call: TRBV18; cdr3_aa: CASSPKLGETQYF; cdr3_nt: TGTGCCAGCTCACCCAAACTAGGAGAGACCCAGTACTTC
j_call: TRBJ1-2; d_call: .; clone_size: few; v_call: TRBV11-1; cdr3_aa: CASSLHPPWNRTYGYTF; cdr3_nt: TGTGCCAGCAGCTTACACCCACCCTGGAACAGGACCTATGGCTACACCTTC